This is a list of T cell receptor beta chains from one sample in a study of cytomegalovirus exposure and HLA in healthy donors. Method: immunoSEQ multiplex PCR; TCRdb's copy keeps in-frame clones and lacks some. This table has some 81,000 clones, 65% to 80% appearing once. Material: PBMCs. These receptor sequences come from a woman aged 40 to 55 in good health and CMV-seropositive. Both conserved end residues are part of each CDR3. Fields, in order: V gene, clone size, J gene, D gene, CDR3 protein, CDR3 DNA. D genes are given only for firm matches. Rows give clone size only sometimes, using once, few, many, or a class for an expanded clone.

TRBV29-1	NA	TRBJ2-5	NA	CSVESEIETQYF	TGCAGCGTTGAATCTGAGATAGAGACCCAGTACTTC
TRBV7-6	few	TRBJ2-5	NA	CASRLDRNLQETQYF	TGTGCCAGCAGGTTGGACAGAAACTTACAAGAGACCCAGTACTTC
TRBV5-6	NA	TRBJ1-2	NA	CASSLDLDFYGYPF	TGTGCCAGCAGCTTGGACCTCGACTTTTATGGCTACCCCTTC
TRBV6-1	few	TRBJ2-7	NA	CASSEPGRIHEQYF	TGTGCCAGCAGTGAACCAGGGCGAATCCACGAGCAGTACTTC
TRBV5-1	NA	TRBJ2-7	NA	CASSLQGRPYEQYF	TGCGCCAGCAGCCTACAGGGGAGGCCCTACGAGCAGTACTTC
TRBV19	NA	TRBJ2-7	NA	CASSSHSYPLEQYF	TGTGCCAGTAGTTCCCACAGCTACCCTCTTGAGCAGTACTTC
TRBV19	NA	TRBJ2-3	NA	CASSPRGRGTDTQYF	TGTGCCAGTAGCCCCCGCGGCCGGGGCACAGATACGCAGTATTTT
TRBV27	NA	TRBJ2-1	TRBD1	CASSFSVGGKVYNEQFF	TGTGCCAGCAGTTTTTCAGTAGGGGGCAAGGTGTACAATGAGCAGTTCTTC
TRBV15	NA	TRBJ1-3	NA	CATSRGDTGPSGNTIYF	TGTGCCACCAGCAGAGGGGACACCGGCCCTTCTGGAAACACCATATATTTT
TRBV5-1	NA	TRBJ2-1	TRBD1	CASSMNPGGNNEQFF	TGCGCCAGCAGCATGAATCCAGGGGGAAACAATGAGCAGTTCTTC
TRBV28	NA	TRBJ1-2	TRBD1	CASTGTVYGYTF	TGTGCCAGCACCGGGACAGTATATGGCTACACCTTC
TRBV9	NA	TRBJ2-7	TRBD2	CASSVGSGGVEGREQYF	TGTGCCAGCAGCGTAGGGTCGGGGGGTGTCGAGGGACGCGAGCAGTACTTC
TRBV4-1	NA	TRBJ2-1	TRBD2	CASSLVGLAARNEQFF	TGCGCCAGCAGCCTCGTGGGACTAGCGGCCCGCAATGAGCAGTTCTTC
TRBV21-1	NA	TRBJ2-7	NA	CASSTTSRGWGEQYF	TGTGCCAGCAGCACCACTAGCAGGGGGTGGGGCGAGCAGTACTTC
TRBV2	NA	TRBJ1-5	TRBD1	CASRSTDRVAGQPQHF	TGTGCCAGCAGATCCACAGACAGGGTGGCAGGTCAGCCCCAGCATTTT
TRBV5-6	NA	TRBJ2-7	TRBD2	CASSWGLAGDYEQYF	TGTGCCAGCAGCTGGGGACTAGCGGGAGACTACGAGCAGTACTTC
TRBV6-1	NA	TRBJ2-1	TRBD1	CASKSGQGGEQFF	TGTGCCAGCAAGTCGGGACAGGGTGGTGAGCAGTTCTTC
TRBV14	NA	TRBJ1-1	TRBD1	CASSPQGAGNTEAFF	TGTGCCAGCAGCCCTCAGGGGGCTGGGAACACTGAAGCTTTCTTT
TRBV6-6	few	TRBJ1-2	TRBD1	CASSNTGETYGYTF	TGTGCCAGCAGTAATACAGGGGAGACCTATGGCTACACCTTC
TRBV7-3	once	TRBJ1-1	NA	CASSPLRNTEAFF	TGTGCCAGCAGCCCCCTGCGGAACACTGAAGCTTTCTTT
TRBV12-5	NA	TRBJ2-1	TRBD2	CASGLSSGRASYNEQFF	TGTGCTAGTGGTTTGTCTAGCGGGAGGGCCTCCTACAATGAGCAGTTCTTC
TRBV5-1	NA	TRBJ2-1	TRBD1	CASSPDRGSYNEQFF	TGCGCCAGCAGCCCGGACAGGGGCTCCTACAATGAGCAGTTCTTC
TRBV6-5	NA	TRBJ2-7	NA	CASSSDDSYEQYF	TGTGCCAGCAGTTCAGATGACAGCTACGAGCAGTACTTC
TRBV7-9	NA	TRBJ1-5	NA	CASSPSQGNQPQHF	TGTGCCAGCAGCCCCTCCCAGGGCAATCAGCCCCAGCATTTT
TRBV30	once	TRBJ2-5	TRBD2	CAWSGTSGPQETQYF	TGTGCCTGGAGTGGGACTAGCGGACCCCAAGAGACCCAGTACTTC
TRBV11-2	NA	TRBJ2-7	TRBD1	CASSLIGTANEQYF	TGTGCCAGCAGCTTGATCGGGACAGCAAACGAGCAGTACTTC
TRBV7-9	NA	TRBJ2-3	TRBD2	CASSPTSGGADTQYF	TGTGCCAGCAGCCCGACTAGCGGGGGGGCAGATACGCAGTATTTT
TRBV6-1	NA	TRBJ2-7	NA	CASSAQVYEQYF	TGTGCCAGCAGTGCACAGGTTTACGAGCAGTACTTC